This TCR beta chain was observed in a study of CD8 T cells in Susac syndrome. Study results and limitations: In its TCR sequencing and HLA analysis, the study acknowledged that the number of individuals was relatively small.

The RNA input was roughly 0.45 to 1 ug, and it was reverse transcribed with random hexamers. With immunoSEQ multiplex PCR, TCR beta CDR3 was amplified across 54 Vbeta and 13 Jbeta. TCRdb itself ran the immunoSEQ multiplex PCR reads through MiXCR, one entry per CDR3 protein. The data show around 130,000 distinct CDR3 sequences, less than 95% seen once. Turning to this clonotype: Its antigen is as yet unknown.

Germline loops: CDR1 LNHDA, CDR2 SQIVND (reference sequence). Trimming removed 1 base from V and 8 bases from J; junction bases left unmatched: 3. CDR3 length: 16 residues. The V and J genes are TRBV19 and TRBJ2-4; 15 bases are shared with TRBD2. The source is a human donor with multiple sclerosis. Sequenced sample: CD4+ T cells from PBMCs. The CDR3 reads CASSIGTSGGADIQYF. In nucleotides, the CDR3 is TGTGCCAGTAGTATAGGGACTAGCGGGGGGGCCGACATTCAGTACTTC.